The T cell receptor (beta chain) described here comes from a study of prognosis after radiotherapy for stage I lung cancer. This clonotype was seen many times. Its antigen is not known. Study outcomes and limitations: Lower values of Shannon entropy after stereotactic body radiation therapy were seen in patients who developed distant metastases.

Genomic DNA was subjected to two-round multiplex PCR for amplification of TCR beta CDR3. First-round PCR amplification was performed with primers specific to each TRBV and TRBJ gene. A single record per CDR3 protein comes from TCRdb applying MiXCR to the multiplex PCR reads. The sample shows roughly 11,000 distinct CDR3 sequences, approximately 40% of them seen only once. V shed 4 bases, J shed 9 bases, and the junction held 3 bases outside the gene matches. Germline V gene data show CDR1 as SQVTM and CDR2 as ANQGSEA. The CDR3 is 11 residues long. The receptor's source is a donor aged 50 or older with non-small cell lung cancer. The V gene is TRBV29-1, the J gene TRBJ2-1, with 7 positions matching TRBD1. The input for sequencing was PBMCs, taken before or after stereotactic body radiation therapy (not recorded which). For the CDR3, the DNA is TGCAGCGTTGTCCCAGGGGGTGAGCAGTTCTTC. Residues: CSVVPGGEQFF.